These T cell receptor beta chains were read from a single sample in a study of response to subunit inactivated influenza vaccine. TCRdb ran MiXCR on the RT-PCR reads and lists one entry per CDR3 protein. The table records roughly 500,000 distinct CDR3 sequences, more than 15% of them present only once. This sample comprised CD4+ T cells sorted from PBMCs, obtained around 2 years after vaccination. Source of these receptors: a man in his fifties or sixties who received an inactivated influenza vaccine. Both conserved end residues are part of each CDR3. A D gene is named only where the DNA matches it firmly. Only some rows state a clone size, as once, few, many or a class for expanded clones.

clone size: many; J gene: TRBJ2-7; V gene: TRBV6-2/TRBV6-3; D gene: NA; CDR3 protein: CASSYLAGYEQYF; CDR3 DNA: TGTGCCAGCAGTTACCTCGCAGGGTACGAGCAGTACTTC
clone size: few; J gene: TRBJ1-1; V gene: TRBV18; D gene: TRBD1; CDR3 protein: CASSIRQGAYTEAFF; CDR3 DNA: TGTGCCAGCTCAATACGACAGGGCGCTTACACTGAAGCTTTCTTT
clone size: NA; J gene: TRBJ1-5; V gene: TRBV6-5; D gene: NA; CDR3 protein: CASSYLGGSNQPQHF; CDR3 DNA: TGTGCCAGCAGTTACCTTGGGGGAAGCAATCAGCCCCAGCATTTT
clone size: NA; J gene: TRBJ2-3; V gene: TRBV7-7; D gene: TRBD1; CDR3 protein: CASSLQGDLTDTQYF; CDR3 DNA: TGTGCTAGCAGCCTTCAGGGGGACCTCACAGATACGCAGTATTTT
clone size: few; J gene: TRBJ2-1; V gene: TRBV24-1; D gene: NA; CDR3 protein: CATSAPGREQFF; CDR3 DNA: TGTGCCACCAGTGCCCCGGGACGGGAGCAGTTCTTC
clone size: NA; J gene: TRBJ2-2; V gene: TRBV6-2/TRBV6-3; D gene: TRBD2; CDR3 protein: CASSYRTRYGGELFF; CDR3 DNA: TGTGCCAGCAGTTACCGGACTAGATACGGCGGGGAGCTGTTTTTT
clone size: few; J gene: TRBJ2-4; V gene: TRBV15; D gene: NA; CDR3 protein: CATSRNRLGERVIQYF; CDR3 DNA: TGTGCCACCAGCAGGAATCGTTTGGGGGAGAGGGTCATTCAGTACTTC
clone size: few; J gene: TRBJ2-1; V gene: TRBV12-3/TRBV12-4; D gene: TRBD2; CDR3 protein: CASSSLAGGLDEQFF; CDR3 DNA: TGTGCCAGCAGTTCACTAGCGGGGGGTTTAGATGAGCAGTTCTTC
clone size: few; J gene: TRBJ2-5; V gene: TRBV6-1; D gene: TRBD1; CDR3 protein: CASTTGGPGETQYF; CDR3 DNA: TGTGCCAGCACGACAGGGGGTCCGGGAGAGACCCAGTACTTC
clone size: few; J gene: TRBJ2-7; V gene: TRBV6-5; D gene: NA; CDR3 protein: CASSSWGGSYEQYF; CDR3 DNA: TGTGCCAGCAGTTCCTGGGGCGGATCCTACGAGCAGTACTTC
clone size: few; J gene: TRBJ2-1; V gene: TRBV6-2/TRBV6-3; D gene: NA; CDR3 protein: CASSYMNGRINEQFF; CDR3 DNA: TGTGCCAGCAGTTATATGAATGGCAGAATCAATGAGCAGTTCTTC
clone size: few; J gene: TRBJ2-1; V gene: TRBV15; D gene: TRBD2; CDR3 protein: CATSSRLAGYEQFF; CDR3 DNA: TGTGCCACCAGCAGTCGACTAGCTGGCTATGAGCAGTTCTTC
clone size: NA; J gene: TRBJ1-6; V gene: TRBV4-3; D gene: NA; CDR3 protein: CASSPGLNSPLHF; CDR3 DNA: TGCGCCAGCAGCCCAGGGTTAAATTCACCCCTCCACTTT
clone size: NA; J gene: TRBJ1-5; V gene: TRBV6-2/TRBV6-3; D gene: NA; CDR3 protein: CASSYSTRGGNQPQHF; CDR3 DNA: TGTGCCAGCAGTTACTCGACGAGGGGCGGCAATCAGCCCCAGCATTTT
clone size: NA; J gene: TRBJ2-5; V gene: TRBV5-1; D gene: NA; CDR3 protein: CASHEVGGETQYF; CDR3 DNA: TGCGCCAGCCACGAGGTGGGGGGAGAGACCCAGTACTTC
clone size: few; J gene: TRBJ1-4; V gene: TRBV6-1; D gene: NA; CDR3 protein: CAVRGATNEKLFF; CDR3 DNA: TGTGCAGTGAGGGGTGCAACTAATGAAAAACTGTTTTTT
clone size: few; J gene: TRBJ2-2; V gene: TRBV9; D gene: NA; CDR3 protein: CASSPNVGELFF; CDR3 DNA: TGTGCCAGCAGCCCAAACGTCGGGGAGCTGTTTTTT
clone size: NA; J gene: TRBJ2-1; V gene: TRBV6-2/TRBV6-3; D gene: TRBD2; CDR3 protein: CASTKGLAYNEQFF; CDR3 DNA: TGTGCCAGCACCAAGGGACTAGCCTACAATGAGCAGTTCTTC
clone size: few; J gene: TRBJ1-6; V gene: TRBV3-1; D gene: TRBD1; CDR3 protein: CASSQGTGGSNSPLHF; CDR3 DNA: TGTGCCAGCAGCCAGGGGACAGGGGGATCTAATTCACCCCTCCACTTT
clone size: few; J gene: TRBJ2-1; V gene: TRBV12-3/TRBV12-4; D gene: TRBD2; CDR3 protein: CASRGLAGYNEQFF; CDR3 DNA: TGTGCCAGCAGGGGACTAGCGGGCTACAATGAGCAGTTCTTC
clone size: few; J gene: TRBJ1-2; V gene: TRBV5-1; D gene: NA; CDR3 protein: CASKWVRTSLDYTF; CDR3 DNA: TGCGCCAGCAAATGGGTAAGGACGTCCCTCGACTACACCTTC
clone size: few; J gene: TRBJ2-1; V gene: TRBV5-1; D gene: NA; CDR3 protein: CASSLVGTNNEQFF; CDR3 DNA: TGCGCCAGCAGCTTGGTTGGAACAAACAATGAGCAGTTCTTC
clone size: few; J gene: TRBJ2-3; V gene: TRBV3-1; D gene: TRBD1; CDR3 protein: CASSPQAGGADTQYF; CDR3 DNA: TGTGCCAGCAGCCCTCAGGCAGGGGGCGCAGATACGCAGTATTTT
clone size: NA; J gene: TRBJ2-7; V gene: TRBV2; D gene: TRBD2; CDR3 protein: CASKSPLAGEEQYF; CDR3 DNA: TGTGCCAGCAAGTCCCCCCTAGCGGGGGAAGAGCAGTACTTC
clone size: once; J gene: TRBJ1-2; V gene: TRBV11-2; D gene: NA; CDR3 protein: CARSLAPQPSYGYTF; CDR3 DNA: TGTGCCAGGAGCTTAGCCCCACAGCCGTCCTATGGCTACACCTTC
clone size: NA; J gene: TRBJ2-1; V gene: TRBV19; D gene: TRBD2; CDR3 protein: CATRTSGRVNEQFF; CDR3 DNA: TGTGCCACCAGGACTAGCGGGAGAGTCAATGAGCAGTTCTTC
clone size: many; J gene: TRBJ2-5; V gene: TRBV7-9; D gene: NA; CDR3 protein: CASSRDREGETQYF; CDR3 DNA: TGTGCCAGCAGCCGCGACAGGGAGGGAGAGACCCAGTACTTC
clone size: NA; J gene: TRBJ2-7; V gene: TRBV4-2; D gene: TRBD2; CDR3 protein: CASSQAPRGGSYEQYF; CDR3 DNA: TGTGCCAGCAGCCAGGCCCCACGGGGGGGCTCCTACGAGCAGTACTTC
clone size: NA; J gene: TRBJ1-5; V gene: TRBV12-3/TRBV12-4; D gene: NA; CDR3 protein: CASRPEISNQPQHF; CDR3 DNA: TGTGCCAGCAGGCCCGAGATTAGCAATCAGCCCCAGCATTTT
clone size: few; J gene: TRBJ2-3; V gene: TRBV10-3; D gene: NA; CDR3 protein: CAISESYSGPQDTQYF; CDR3 DNA: TGTGCCATCAGTGAGTCGTATTCGGGGCCTCAAGATACGCAGTATTTT
clone size: many; J gene: TRBJ1-5; V gene: TRBV4-1; D gene: NA; CDR3 protein: CASSAGLDLPQHF; CDR3 DNA: TGCGCCAGCAGCGCCGGGCTTGATCTGCCCCAGCATTTT
clone size: NA; J gene: TRBJ1-1; V gene: TRBV20-1; D gene: NA; CDR3 protein: CSARGAGPNTEAFF; CDR3 DNA: TGCAGTGCTAGAGGTGCAGGGCCCAACACTGAAGCTTTCTTT
clone size: few; J gene: TRBJ1-1; V gene: TRBV4-1; D gene: TRBD1; CDR3 protein: CASSQDAGQGGTEAFF; CDR3 DNA: TGCGCCAGCAGCCAAGATGCGGGACAGGGGGGCACTGAAGCTTTCTTT
clone size: few; J gene: TRBJ2-5; V gene: TRBV6-1; D gene: TRBD2; CDR3 protein: CASSALAGGKKTQYF; CDR3 DNA: TGTGCCAGCAGTGCCCTAGCGGGGGGGAAGAAGACCCAGTACTTC
clone size: NA; J gene: TRBJ2-5; V gene: TRBV28; D gene: NA; CDR3 protein: CASSYGGYQETQYF; CDR3 DNA: TGTGCCAGCAGTTACGGAGGTTACCAAGAGACCCAGTACTTC
clone size: few; J gene: TRBJ2-5; V gene: TRBV28; D gene: TRBD2; CDR3 protein: CASSLLGLAGGLVTQYF; CDR3 DNA: TGTGCCAGCAGTTTATTGGGACTAGCGGGAGGGTTGGTGACCCAGTACTTC
clone size: few; J gene: TRBJ1-1; V gene: TRBV6-5; D gene: NA; CDR3 protein: CASSSPSSFTLNTEAFF; CDR3 DNA: TGTGCCAGCAGTTCGCCTAGTTCCTTTACGTTAAACACTGAAGCTTTCTTT
clone size: few; J gene: TRBJ1-4; V gene: TRBV25-1; D gene: NA; CDR3 protein: CASSEPTGNYEKLFF; CDR3 DNA: TGTGCCAGCAGTGAACCTACAGGGAATTATGAAAAACTGTTTTTT
clone size: few; J gene: TRBJ2-7; V gene: TRBV12-3/TRBV12-4; D gene: NA; CDR3 protein: CASSLNRGRGEQYF; CDR3 DNA: TGTGCCAGCAGTTTAAATAGGGGTAGAGGGGAGCAGTACTTC
clone size: NA; J gene: TRBJ2-7; V gene: TRBV10-3; D gene: NA; CDR3 protein: CAITAGENYEQYF; CDR3 DNA: TGTGCCATCACTGCAGGGGAAAACTACGAGCAGTACTTC
clone size: few; J gene: TRBJ2-3; V gene: TRBV10-3; D gene: TRBD2; CDR3 protein: CAISPLAAPTDTQYF; CDR3 DNA: TGTGCCATCAGCCCACTAGCGGCCCCCACAGATACGCAGTATTTT
clone size: NA; J gene: TRBJ2-4; V gene: TRBV20-1; D gene: NA; CDR3 protein: CSARGSPRGIQYF; CDR3 DNA: TGCAGTGCTAGGGGCAGTCCCAGAGGCATTCAGTACTTC
clone size: many; J gene: TRBJ2-2; V gene: TRBV7-2; D gene: NA; CDR3 protein: CASSLGHVGGELFF; CDR3 DNA: TGTGCCAGCAGCTTAGGGCACGTGGGCGGGGAGCTGTTTTTT
clone size: NA; J gene: TRBJ1-2; V gene: TRBV20-1; D gene: TRBD1; CDR3 protein: CSAHPGTGGVFNYGYTF; CDR3 DNA: TGCAGTGCTCACCCTGGGACAGGGGGCGTCTTTAACTATGGCTACACCTTC
clone size: NA; J gene: TRBJ2-7; V gene: TRBV4-3; D gene: NA; CDR3 protein: CASSPRAGNYEQYF; CDR3 DNA: TGCGCCAGCAGCCCGAGGGCAGGGAACTACGAGCAGTACTTC
clone size: NA; J gene: TRBJ2-1; V gene: TRBV29-1; D gene: NA; CDR3 protein: CSGGNNEQFF; CDR3 DNA: TGCAGCGGCGGCAACAATGAGCAGTTCTTC
clone size: NA; J gene: TRBJ2-5; V gene: TRBV5-1; D gene: TRBD1; CDR3 protein: CASSPGQGRTETQYF; CDR3 DNA: TGCGCCAGCAGCCCGGGACAGGGGAGGACGGAGACCCAGTACTTC
clone size: NA; J gene: TRBJ2-1; V gene: TRBV4-3; D gene: NA; CDR3 protein: CASSQEPGLYNEQFF; CDR3 DNA: TGCGCCAGCAGCCAAGAGCCGGGACTGTACAATGAGCAGTTCTTC
clone size: many; J gene: TRBJ2-5; V gene: TRBV7-2; D gene: NA; CDR3 protein: CASSRSGEETQYF; CDR3 DNA: TGTGCCAGCAGCAGATCTGGGGAAGAGACCCAGTACTTC
clone size: few; J gene: TRBJ1-2; V gene: TRBV5-1; D gene: TRBD1; CDR3 protein: CASGPQGPDYGYTF; CDR3 DNA: TGCGCCAGCGGTCCACAGGGGCCAGACTATGGCTACACCTTC